The rows below give T cell receptor beta chains drawn from one sample of a study of T cell responses to AZD1222 COVID-19 vaccine. Only in-frame clones appear in the TCRdb table, and some are missing; sequencing was by immunoSEQ multiplex PCR. The table has over 150,000 clones, just over 90% seen once. This material consisted of peripheral blood, taken 28 days after the second AZD1222 dose. These TCRs come from an adult who received the AZD1222 COVID-19 vaccine. Each CDR3 is given with its conserved first and last residue. A D gene is named only where the DNA matches it firmly. Rows may omit the clone size; those that give it use once, few, many or a size class.

CDR3aa: CASSRQGNTEAFF
CDR3nt: TGTGCCAGCAGCCGACAGGGGAACACTGAAGCTTTCTTT
j_gene: TRBJ1-1
abundance: .
d_gene: TRBD1
v_gene: TRBV3-1/TRBV3-2

CDR3aa: CASSYSGLAGVNTQYF
CDR3nt: TGTGCCAGCAGTTACTCGGGACTAGCGGGAGTAAATACGCAGTATTTT
j_gene: TRBJ2-3
abundance: .
d_gene: TRBD2
v_gene: TRBV6-2/TRBV6-3

CDR3aa: CASSFLGQGIGEQFF
CDR3nt: TGTGCCAGCAGTTTTTTGGGACAGGGTATTGGTGAGCAGTTCTTC
j_gene: TRBJ2-1
abundance: .
d_gene: TRBD1
v_gene: TRBV28

CDR3aa: CASSISANEKLFF
CDR3nt: TGTGCCAGTAGTATATCGGCAAATGAAAAACTGTTTTTT
j_gene: TRBJ1-4
abundance: once
d_gene: .
v_gene: TRBV19

CDR3aa: CASSFGLNNEQFF
CDR3nt: TGTGCCAGCAGCTTCGGTTTAAACAATGAGCAGTTCTTC
j_gene: TRBJ2-1
abundance: .
d_gene: .
v_gene: TRBV7-3

CDR3aa: CASSFQLNTEAFF
CDR3nt: TGTGCCAGCAGCTTCCAGCTGAACACTGAAGCTTTCTTT
j_gene: TRBJ1-1
abundance: .
d_gene: .
v_gene: TRBV7-9

CDR3aa: CASTTTGRSTEAFF
CDR3nt: TGTGCCAGCACAACGACAGGGAGGAGCACTGAAGCTTTCTTT
j_gene: TRBJ1-1
abundance: .
d_gene: TRBD1
v_gene: TRBV6-5

CDR3aa: CASSPRTSGSGVQETQYF
CDR3nt: TGTGCCAGCTCGCCTCGGACTAGCGGGAGTGGGGTACAAGAGACCCAGTACTTC
j_gene: TRBJ2-5
abundance: once
d_gene: TRBD2
v_gene: TRBV18

CDR3aa: CASGRGSQYF
CDR3nt: TGTGCCAGTGGAAGAGGGAGTCAGTACTTC
j_gene: TRBJ2-4
abundance: .
d_gene: .
v_gene: TRBV19

CDR3aa: CASSSTSGRASYNEQFF
CDR3nt: TGTGCTAGCAGCAGTACTAGCGGGAGGGCCTCCTACAATGAGCAGTTCTTC
j_gene: TRBJ2-1
abundance: .
d_gene: TRBD2
v_gene: TRBV7-7

CDR3aa: CASSLRYNEQFF
CDR3nt: TGTGCCAGCAGTCTAAGATACAATGAGCAGTTCTTC
j_gene: TRBJ2-1
abundance: .
d_gene: .
v_gene: TRBV28

CDR3aa: CASSPRLNTEAFF
CDR3nt: TGCGCCAGCAGCCCGCGACTGAACACTGAAGCTTTCTTT
j_gene: TRBJ1-1
abundance: once
d_gene: .
v_gene: TRBV5-1

CDR3aa: CASSDIGVSGNTIYF
CDR3nt: TGTGCCAGCAGTGATATAGGGGTCTCTGGAAACACCATATATTTT
j_gene: TRBJ1-3
abundance: .
d_gene: .
v_gene: TRBV25-1

CDR3aa: CASREGAKDYGYTF
CDR3nt: TGTGCCAGCAGGGAGGGGGCTAAGGACTATGGCTACACCTTC
j_gene: TRBJ1-2
abundance: .
d_gene: TRBD1
v_gene: TRBV28

CDR3aa: CARSLSSYNEQFF
CDR3nt: TGTGCCAGAAGCTTATCCTCCTACAATGAGCAGTTCTTC
j_gene: TRBJ2-1
abundance: .
d_gene: .
v_gene: TRBV5-3

CDR3aa: CASSNTLGNIQYF
CDR3nt: TGTGCCAGCAGCAACACCCTGGGGAACATTCAGTACTTC
j_gene: TRBJ2-4
abundance: .
d_gene: .
v_gene: TRBV28

CDR3aa: CASGDTPYEQYF
CDR3nt: TGTGCCAGCGGGGATACACCCTACGAGCAGTACTTC
j_gene: TRBJ2-7
abundance: .
d_gene: .
v_gene: TRBV2

CDR3aa: CASSPRGGPTQYF
CDR3nt: TGTGCCAGCAGTCCAAGAGGAGGGCCCACGCAGTATTTT
j_gene: TRBJ2-3
abundance: .
d_gene: .
v_gene: TRBV12-3/TRBV12-4

CDR3aa: CASSEWDPAEAFF
CDR3nt: TGTGCCAGCAGTGAATGGGACCCAGCTGAAGCTTTCTTT
j_gene: TRBJ1-1
abundance: .
d_gene: .
v_gene: TRBV25-1

CDR3aa: CASGSVANYGYTF
CDR3nt: TGTGCCAGCGGTAGCGTGGCTAACTATGGCTACACCTTC
j_gene: TRBJ1-2
abundance: .
d_gene: .
v_gene: TRBV28

CDR3aa: CATSRGVSSYEQYF
CDR3nt: TGTGCCACCAGCAGAGGTGTGAGCTCCTACGAGCAGTACTTC
j_gene: TRBJ2-7
abundance: .
d_gene: .
v_gene: TRBV15

CDR3aa: CAWSGTENSPLHF
CDR3nt: TGTGCCTGGAGTGGGACAGAGAATTCACCCCTCCACTTT
j_gene: TRBJ1-6
abundance: .
d_gene: .
v_gene: TRBV30

CDR3aa: CASSLSQLDGYTF
CDR3nt: TGTGCCAGCTCCCTTTCCCAGTTGGACGGCTACACCTTC
j_gene: TRBJ1-2
abundance: .
d_gene: .
v_gene: TRBV18

CDR3aa: CATSDFSREGHNEQFF
CDR3nt: TGTGCCACCAGTGATTTTTCCCGGGAGGGCCACAATGAGCAGTTCTTC
j_gene: TRBJ2-1
abundance: .
d_gene: TRBD2
v_gene: TRBV24-1

CDR3aa: CASDYRGRVTEAFF
CDR3nt: TGTGCCAGCGATTACAGGGGGCGCGTCACTGAAGCTTTCTTT
j_gene: TRBJ1-1
abundance: .
d_gene: TRBD1
v_gene: TRBV28

CDR3aa: CASTRGSEAFF
CDR3nt: TGTGCCAGCACCCGTGGAAGTGAAGCTTTCTTT
j_gene: TRBJ1-1
abundance: .
d_gene: .
v_gene: TRBV12-3/TRBV12-4

CDR3aa: CASSQGLVWGQFF
CDR3nt: TGCGCCAGCAGCCAAGGACTCGTTTGGGGGCAGTTCTTC
j_gene: TRBJ2-1
abundance: .
d_gene: .
v_gene: TRBV4-1

CDR3aa: CASSGTGLAEPSSQFF
CDR3nt: TGTGCCAGCTCAGGTACGGGACTAGCGGAACCTTCGTCCCAGTTCTTC
j_gene: TRBJ2-1
abundance: .
d_gene: TRBD2
v_gene: TRBV18

CDR3aa: CASSPYRNTEAFF
CDR3nt: TGTGCCAGCAGCCCGTACAGGAACACTGAAGCTTTCTTT
j_gene: TRBJ1-1
abundance: .
d_gene: .
v_gene: TRBV7-2

CDR3aa: CASSLTFGGVEQFF
CDR3nt: TGTGCCAGCAGCTTAACTTTCGGGGGAGTAGAGCAGTTCTTC
j_gene: TRBJ2-1
abundance: .
d_gene: .
v_gene: TRBV7-3

CDR3aa: CASRVGGANSYEQYF
CDR3nt: TGTGCCAGCAGAGTGGGGGGGGCAAACTCCTACGAGCAGTACTTC
j_gene: TRBJ2-7
abundance: .
d_gene: .
v_gene: TRBV11-2

CDR3aa: CASSVEMAAGGTNEKLFF
CDR3nt: TGTGCCAGCAGCGTAGAGATGGCGGCGGGGGGAACTAATGAAAAACTGTTTTTT
j_gene: TRBJ1-4
abundance: .
d_gene: .
v_gene: TRBV9

CDR3aa: CASSLVSSSYNEQFF
CDR3nt: TGTGCCAGCAGCTTAGTCTCTAGCTCCTACAATGAGCAGTTCTTC
j_gene: TRBJ2-1
abundance: .
d_gene: .
v_gene: TRBV11-3

CDR3aa: CSVERRGTQYF
CDR3nt: TGCAGCGTTGAAAGGAGAGGCACGCAGTATTTT
j_gene: TRBJ2-3
abundance: few
d_gene: .
v_gene: TRBV29-1

CDR3aa: CASSPLTGGYEQFF
CDR3nt: TGTGCCAGCAGCCCCCTGACAGGGGGCTATGAGCAGTTCTTC
j_gene: TRBJ2-1
abundance: once
d_gene: TRBD1
v_gene: TRBV11-2

CDR3aa: CASSQTGTGGGETQYF
CDR3nt: TGTGCCAGCAGCCAGACCGGGACAGGGGGGGGAGAGACCCAGTACTTC
j_gene: TRBJ2-5
abundance: .
d_gene: TRBD1
v_gene: TRBV4-2

CDR3aa: CASSFFGDTQYF
CDR3nt: TGTGCCAGCAGCTTTTTTGGAGATACGCAGTATTTT
j_gene: TRBJ2-3
abundance: .
d_gene: .
v_gene: TRBV11-2

CDR3aa: CASSLGREQYF
CDR3nt: TGTGCCAGCAGCCTCGGCCGGGAGCAGTACTTC
j_gene: TRBJ2-7
abundance: .
d_gene: .
v_gene: TRBV11-2

CDR3aa: CAWRGEALAFF
CDR3nt: TGTGCCTGGAGGGGGGAGGCATTAGCTTTCTTT
j_gene: TRBJ1-1
abundance: .
d_gene: .
v_gene: TRBV30